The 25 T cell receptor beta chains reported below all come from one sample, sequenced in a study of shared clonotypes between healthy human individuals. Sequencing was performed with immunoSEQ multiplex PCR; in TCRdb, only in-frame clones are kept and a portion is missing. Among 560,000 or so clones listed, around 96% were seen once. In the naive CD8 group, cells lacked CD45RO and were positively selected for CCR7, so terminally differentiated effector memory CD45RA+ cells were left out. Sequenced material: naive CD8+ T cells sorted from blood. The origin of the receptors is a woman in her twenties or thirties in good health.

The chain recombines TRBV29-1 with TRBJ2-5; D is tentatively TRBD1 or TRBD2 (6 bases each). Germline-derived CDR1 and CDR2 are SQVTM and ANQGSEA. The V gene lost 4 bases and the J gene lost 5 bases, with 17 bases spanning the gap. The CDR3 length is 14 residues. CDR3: CSVVWTQGGETQYF. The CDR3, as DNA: TGCAGCGTTGTCTGGACCCAAGGGGGGGAGACCCAGTACTTC. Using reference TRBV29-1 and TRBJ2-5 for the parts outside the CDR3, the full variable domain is SAVISQKPSRDICQRGTSLTIQCQVDSQVTMMFWYRQQPGQSLTLIATANQGSEATYESGFVIDKFPISRPNLTFSTLTVSNMSPEDSSIYLCSVVWTQGGETQYFGPGTRLLVL.

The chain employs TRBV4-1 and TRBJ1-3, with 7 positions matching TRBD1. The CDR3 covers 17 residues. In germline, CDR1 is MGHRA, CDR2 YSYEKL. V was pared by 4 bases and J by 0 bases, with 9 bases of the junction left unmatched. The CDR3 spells CASSPGGTADSGNTIYF. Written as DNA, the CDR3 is TGCGCCAGCAGCCCGGGTGGGACAGCCGACTCTGGAAACACCATATATTTT.

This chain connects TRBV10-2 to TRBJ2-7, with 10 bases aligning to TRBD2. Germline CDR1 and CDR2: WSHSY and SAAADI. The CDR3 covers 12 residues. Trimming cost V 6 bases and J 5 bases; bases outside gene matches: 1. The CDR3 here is CASSGLADEQYF. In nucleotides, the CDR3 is TGCGCCAGCAGCGGACTAGCGGACGAGCAGTACTTC.

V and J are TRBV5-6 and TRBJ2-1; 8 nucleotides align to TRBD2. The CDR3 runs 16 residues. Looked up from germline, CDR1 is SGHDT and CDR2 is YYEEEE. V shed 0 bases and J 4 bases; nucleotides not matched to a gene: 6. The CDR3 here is CASSLASSGPYNEQFF. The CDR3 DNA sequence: TGTGCCAGCAGCTTGGCGTCTAGCGGGCCGTACAATGAGCAGTTCTTC. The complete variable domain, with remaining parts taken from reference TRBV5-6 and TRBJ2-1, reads DAGVTQSPTHLIKTRGQQVTLRCSPKSGHDTVSWYQQALGQGPQFIFQYYEEEERQRGNFPDRFSGHQFPNYSSELNVNALLLGDSALYLCASSLASSGPYNEQFFGPGTRLTVL.

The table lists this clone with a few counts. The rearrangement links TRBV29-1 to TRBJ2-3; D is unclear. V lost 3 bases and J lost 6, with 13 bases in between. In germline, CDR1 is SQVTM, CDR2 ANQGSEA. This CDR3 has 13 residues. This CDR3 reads CSVDPARWDTQYF. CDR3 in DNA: TGCAGCGTTGATCCCGCTCGGTGGGATACGCAGTATTTT.

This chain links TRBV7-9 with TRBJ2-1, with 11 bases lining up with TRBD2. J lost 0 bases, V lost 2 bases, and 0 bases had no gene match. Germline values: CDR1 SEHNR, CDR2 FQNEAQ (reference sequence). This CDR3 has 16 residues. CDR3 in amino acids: CASSLLAGGSYNEQFF. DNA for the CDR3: TGTGCCAGCAGCTTACTAGCGGGAGGCTCCTACAATGAGCAGTTCTTC.

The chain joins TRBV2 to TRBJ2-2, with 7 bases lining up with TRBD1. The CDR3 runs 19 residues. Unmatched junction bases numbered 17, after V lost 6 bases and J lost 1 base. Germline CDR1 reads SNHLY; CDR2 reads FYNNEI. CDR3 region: CASSAIPGQVGENTGELFF. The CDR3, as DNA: TGTGCCAGCAGCGCTATTCCCGGACAGGTCGGAGAGAACACCGGGGAGCTGTTTTTT.

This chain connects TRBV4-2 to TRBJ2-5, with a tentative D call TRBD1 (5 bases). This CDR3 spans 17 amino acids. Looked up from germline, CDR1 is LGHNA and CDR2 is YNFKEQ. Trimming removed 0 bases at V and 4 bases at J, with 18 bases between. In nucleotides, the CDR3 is TGTGCCAGCAGCCAAGATCTGGTAGGGGTAGTATTAGAGACCCAGTACTTC. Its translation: CASSQDLVGVVLETQYF.

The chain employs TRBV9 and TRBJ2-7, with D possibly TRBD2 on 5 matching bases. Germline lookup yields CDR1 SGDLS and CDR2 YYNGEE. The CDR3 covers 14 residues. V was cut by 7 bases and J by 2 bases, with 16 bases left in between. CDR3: CASSLGSAAYEQYF. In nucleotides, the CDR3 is TGTGCCAGCTCCCTTGGGAGCGCCGCCTACGAGCAGTACTTC. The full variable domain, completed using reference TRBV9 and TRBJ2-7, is DSGVTQTPKHLITATGQRVTLRCSPRSGDLSVYWYQQSLDQGLQFLIQYYNGEERAKGNILERFSAQQFPDLHSELNLSSLELGDSALYFCASSLGSAAYEQYFGPGTRLTVT.

CDR3 in amino acids: CATYHRDKANINEQFF. CDR3 nucleotide sequence: TGTGCCACCTATCACCGGGACAAGGCCAACATCAATGAGCAGTTCTTC. The chain employs TRBV2 and TRBJ2-1; D perhaps matches TRBD1 (6 bases). Germline loops: CDR1 SNHLY, CDR2 FYNNEI. V shed 10 bases and J shed 6 bases, with 25 bases lying between them. The CDR3 is made up of 16 amino acids.

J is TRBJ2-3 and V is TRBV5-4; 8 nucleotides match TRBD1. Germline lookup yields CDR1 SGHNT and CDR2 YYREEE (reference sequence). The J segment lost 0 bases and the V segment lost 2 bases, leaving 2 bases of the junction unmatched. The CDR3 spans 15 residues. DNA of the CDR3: TGTGCCAGCAGCTTACGGACAGGGAGCACAGATACGCAGTATTTT. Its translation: CASSLRTGSTDTQYF.

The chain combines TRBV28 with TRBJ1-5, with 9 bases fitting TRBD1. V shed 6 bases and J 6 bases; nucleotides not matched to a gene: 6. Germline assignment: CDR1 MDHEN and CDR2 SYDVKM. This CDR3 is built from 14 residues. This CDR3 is CASRETGGRQPQHF. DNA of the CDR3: TGTGCCAGCAGGGAAACAGGGGGCCGTCAGCCCCAGCATTTT.

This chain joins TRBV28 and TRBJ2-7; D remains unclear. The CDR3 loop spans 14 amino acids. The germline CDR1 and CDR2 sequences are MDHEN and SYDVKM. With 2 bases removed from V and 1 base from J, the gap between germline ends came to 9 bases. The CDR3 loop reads CASSLRVTSYEQYF. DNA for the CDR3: TGTGCCAGCAGTTTAAGGGTCACGTCCTACGAGCAGTACTTC.

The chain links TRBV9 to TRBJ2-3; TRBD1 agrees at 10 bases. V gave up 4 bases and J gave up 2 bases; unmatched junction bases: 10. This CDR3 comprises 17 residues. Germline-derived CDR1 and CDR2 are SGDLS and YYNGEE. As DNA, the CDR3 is TGTGCCAGCAGCTTACCGGGACAGGGGCGATTCACAGATACGCAGTATTTT. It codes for CASSLPGQGRFTDTQYF. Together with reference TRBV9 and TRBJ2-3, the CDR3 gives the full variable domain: DSGVTQTPKHLITATGQRVTLRCSPRSGDLSVYWYQQSLDQGLQFLIQYYNGEERAKGNILERFSAQQFPDLHSELNLSSLELGDSALYFCASSLPGQGRFTDTQYFGPGTRLTVL.

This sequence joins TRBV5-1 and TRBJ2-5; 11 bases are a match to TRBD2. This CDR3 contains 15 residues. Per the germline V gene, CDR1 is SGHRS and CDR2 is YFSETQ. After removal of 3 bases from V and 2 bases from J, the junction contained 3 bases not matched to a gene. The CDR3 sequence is CASSSGLAVQETQYF. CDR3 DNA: TGCGCCAGCAGCTCGGGACTAGCGGTACAAGAGACCCAGTACTTC.

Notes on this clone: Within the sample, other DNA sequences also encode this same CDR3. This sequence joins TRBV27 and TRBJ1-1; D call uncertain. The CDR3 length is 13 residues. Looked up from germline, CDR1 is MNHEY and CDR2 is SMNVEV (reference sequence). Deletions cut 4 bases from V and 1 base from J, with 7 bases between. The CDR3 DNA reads TGTGCCAGCAGTTGGACCGAGAACACTGAAGCTTTCTTT. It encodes CASSWTENTEAFF.

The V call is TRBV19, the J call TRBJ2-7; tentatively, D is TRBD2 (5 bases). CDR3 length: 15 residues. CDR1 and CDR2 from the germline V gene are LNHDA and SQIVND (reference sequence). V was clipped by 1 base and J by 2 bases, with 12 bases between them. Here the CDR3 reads CASSIGSGPTYEQYF. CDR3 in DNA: TGTGCCAGTAGTATAGGAAGCGGACCTACCTACGAGCAGTACTTC.

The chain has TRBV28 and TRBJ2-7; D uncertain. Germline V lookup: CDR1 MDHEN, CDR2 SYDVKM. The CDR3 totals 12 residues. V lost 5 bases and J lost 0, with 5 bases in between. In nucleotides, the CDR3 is TGTGCCAGCAGTCCAAACTCCTACGAGCAGTACTTC. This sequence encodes CASSPNSYEQYF.

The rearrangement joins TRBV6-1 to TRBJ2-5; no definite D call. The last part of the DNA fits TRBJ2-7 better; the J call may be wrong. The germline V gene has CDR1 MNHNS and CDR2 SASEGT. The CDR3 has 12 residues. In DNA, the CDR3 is TGTGCCAGCAGTGCTTCAGCCCACGAGCAGTACTTC. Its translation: CASSASAHEQYF.

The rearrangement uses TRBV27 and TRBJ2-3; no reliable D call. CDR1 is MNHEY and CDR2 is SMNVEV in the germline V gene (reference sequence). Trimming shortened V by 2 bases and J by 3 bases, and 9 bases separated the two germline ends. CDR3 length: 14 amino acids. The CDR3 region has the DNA TGTGCCAGCAGTTTAAGGTATCGAACAGATACGCAGTATTTT. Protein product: CASSLRYRTDTQYF.

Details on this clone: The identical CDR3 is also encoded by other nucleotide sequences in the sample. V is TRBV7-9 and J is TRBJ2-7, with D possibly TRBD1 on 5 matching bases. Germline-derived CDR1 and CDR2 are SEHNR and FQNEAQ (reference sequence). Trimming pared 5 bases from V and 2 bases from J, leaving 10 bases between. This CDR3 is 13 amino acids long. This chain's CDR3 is CASSLDSTYEQYF. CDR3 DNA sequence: TGTGCCAGCAGCCTCGACAGTACCTACGAGCAGTACTTC.

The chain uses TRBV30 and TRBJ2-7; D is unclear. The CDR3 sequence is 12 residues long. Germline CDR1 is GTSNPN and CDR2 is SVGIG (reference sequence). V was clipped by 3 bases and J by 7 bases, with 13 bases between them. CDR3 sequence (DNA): TGTGCCTGGAGCGGCCATCGAGAGGAGCAGTACTTC. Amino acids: CAWSGHREEQYF.

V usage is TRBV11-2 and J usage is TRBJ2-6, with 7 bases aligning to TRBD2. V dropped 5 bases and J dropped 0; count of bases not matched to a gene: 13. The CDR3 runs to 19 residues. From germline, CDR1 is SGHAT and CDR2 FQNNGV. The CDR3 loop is CASSRLSPGGSSGANVLTF. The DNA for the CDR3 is TGTGCCAGCAGCCGATTATCCCCCGGGGGGAGCTCTGGGGCCAACGTCCTGACTTTC.

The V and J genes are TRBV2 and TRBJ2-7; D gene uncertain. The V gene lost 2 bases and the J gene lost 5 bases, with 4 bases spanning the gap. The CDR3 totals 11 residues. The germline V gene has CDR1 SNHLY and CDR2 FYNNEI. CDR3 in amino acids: CASSELDEQYF. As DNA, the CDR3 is TGTGCCAGCAGTGAATTAGACGAGCAGTACTTC.

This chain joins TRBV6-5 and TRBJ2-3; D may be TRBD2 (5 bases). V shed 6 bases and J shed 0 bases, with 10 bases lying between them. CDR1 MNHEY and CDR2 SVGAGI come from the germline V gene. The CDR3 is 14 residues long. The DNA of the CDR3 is TGTGCCAGCAGATTTGGGAGAAGCACAGATACGCAGTATTTT. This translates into CASRFGRSTDTQYF.